This TCR beta chain derives from a study of blood T cell repertoires in COVID-19. Study-level background: Whether acute or convalescent, the COVID-19 samples came from the United States, Italy and Spain. From T cells, B-cell-depleted T cells, or PBMCs came the material, which was cDNA or gDNA.

Profiling relied on immunoSEQ multiplex PCR, and the TCRdb table lists in-frame clones only, not all of them. The profile shows 300,000 to 350,000 clones, 90% of them singletons. The length of the CDR3 is 12 residues. The junction had 5 bases not matched to a gene; V was cut back by 11 bases and J by 4 bases. From germline, CDR1 is MDHEN and CDR2 SYDVKM. This sequence joins TRBV28 and TRBJ2-5, with 9 positions matching TRBD2. Sequenced sample: peripheral blood. The receptor comes from a woman in her thirties with COVID-19, enrolled during active disease. The CDR3 sequence: CAVLTSGETQYF. CDR3 nucleotides: TGTGCCGTACTGACTAGCGGAGAGACCCAGTACTTC.